What follows are 5 T cell receptor beta chains derived from one specimen sequenced in a study of T cell clonotyping in hematopoietic cell transplantation. Data came from immunoSEQ multiplex PCR; TCRdb stores just in-frame clones and leaves some out. The sample yields around 10,000 clones, approximately 84% seen once. The specimen comprised PBMCs, sampled at the time of graft-versus-host disease after allogeneic stem cell transplant. These receptors were taken from a male patient between 55 and 70 years old who had an allogeneic stem cell transplant from an unrelated donor, so the T cells may come from the graft donor. Some clones in this sample may be carry-over from other donors' samples.

The chain carries TRBV6-5 and TRBJ1-2; D is unclear. CDR3 length equals 15 residues. From germline, CDR1 is MNHEY and CDR2 SVGAGI. V lost 6 bases to trimming and J lost 1 base, with 15 bases between them. The CDR3 sequence is CASRRHLPHNYGYTF. The CDR3, as DNA: TGTGCCAGCAGACGACATCTCCCCCATAACTATGGCTACACCTTC.

V gene TRBV6-6 combines with J gene TRBJ1-2, with 8 bases identical to TRBD1. The CDR3 runs 15 residues. The germline CDR1 and CDR2 sequences are MNHNY and SVGAGI (reference sequence). Unmatched junction bases numbered 6, after V lost 2 bases and J lost 4 bases. The CDR3 nucleotides read TGTGCCAGCAGTTACAACACAGGGGGAGGCTATGGCTACACCTTC. It translates to CASSYNTGGGYGYTF.

This clone was picked up one time. The chain uses TRBV4-2 and TRBJ2-4; either TRBD1 or TRBD2 may supply D (6 bases each). V was clipped by 0 bases and J by 5 bases, with 14 bases between them. In germline, CDR1 is LGHNA, CDR2 YNFKEQ. There are 16 residues in the CDR3. The CDR3 DNA reads TGTGCCAGCAGCCAAGATTTGGGCCGGGGGCAAAACATTCAGTACTTC. Translation gives CASSQDLGRGQNIQYF.

The chain is built from TRBV6-5 and TRBJ1-2; TRBD1 is a possible D gene (5 bases). The germline V and J ends were trimmed by 6 bases and 7 bases, with 9 bases remaining between them. CDR1 is MNHEY, CDR2 SVGAGI, per germline. The CDR3 extends over 11 amino acids. Written as DNA, the CDR3 is TGTGCCAGCAGAGGGGAAGCTGGCTACACCTTC. Its protein product is CASRGEAGYTF.

The sample holds one count of this clone. V gene TRBV5-8 combines with J gene TRBJ1-5; possible D gene TRBD1, 6 bases. Germline loops: CDR1 SGHTS, CDR2 YDEGEE. The CDR3 is made up of 14 amino acids. Trimming took off 4 bases at V and 2 bases at J, with 10 bases between the two ends. The CDR3 is CASSPRGGNQPQHF. The DNA for the CDR3 is TGTGCCAGCAGCCCCAGGGGAGGCAATCAGCCCCAGCATTTT.